The 20 T cell receptor beta chains below were found in one sample sequenced in a study of CXCR3-negative and CXCR3-positive naive CD8 T cells. The TRB cDNA libraries were prepared by 5' RACE with UMI labels. TCRdb re-called the 5' RACE reads and catalogs CDR3 proteins one per entry, DNA excluded. The sample totals some 61,000 distinct CDR3 sequences; its top ten clones hold 3.5% to 5%. The sample comprised naive CXCR3- CD8+ T cells from blood. Subset given: CD45RO-CCR7+CD27+CD95- naive CD8+ T cells lacking CXCR3 (TNR3-). Every receptor here comes from a human donor in good health. Some clones in this sample may be carry-over from other donors' samples.

J is TRBJ2-7 and V is TRBV10-3; TCRdb proposes TRBD2, but this gene call is untestable without DNA. Germline CDR1 and CDR2: ENHRY and SYGVKD. This CDR3 has 14 residues. CDR3 protein: CAISESRATYEQYF.

The rearrangement uses TRBV9 and TRBJ2-7; as DNA is missing, the TRBD1 call by TCRdb cannot be tested. This CDR3 is 15 amino acids long. The germline gives CDR1 SGDLS, CDR2 YYNGEE. The CDR3 spells CASSEGQGMVYEQYF. Based on the CDR3 plus reference TRBV9 and TRBJ2-7, the full variable domain is DSGVTQTPKHLITATGQRVTLRCSPRSGDLSVYWYQQSLDQGLQFLIQYYNGEERAKGNILERFSAQQFPDLHSELNLSSLELGDSALYFCASSEGQGMVYEQYFGPGTRLTVT.

The CDR3 loop reads CASSAGDLGTGELFF. The chain employs TRBV9 and TRBJ2-2. This CDR3 comprises 15 residues. Germline CDR1 is SGDLS and CDR2 is YYNGEE.

The V and J genes are TRBV20-1 and TRBJ1-5; TCRdb reports TRBD1, a call that lacks DNA to check it against. This CDR3 has 18 amino acids. CDR1 and CDR2 from the germline V gene are DFQATT and SNEGSKA (reference sequence). The CDR3: CSAREAGQGAYSNQPQHF.

The J gene is TRBJ2-5, the V gene TRBV6-5; TCRdb proposes TRBD2, but this gene call is untestable without DNA. There are 15 residues in the CDR3. Germline values: CDR1 MNHEY, CDR2 SVGAGI. The CDR3 loop reads CASSRTTSGGETQYF.

By frequency, this clonotype is medium-sized. The rearrangement links TRBV7-6 to TRBJ2-7; TCRdb designates TRBD1, a call that cannot be tested without DNA. Germline lookup yields CDR1 SGHVS and CDR2 FNYEAQ. The CDR3 extends over 14 amino acids. The CDR3 sequence is CASSPTGRTYEQYF.

The chain recombines TRBV23-1 with TRBJ2-2; the TRBD2 assignment by TCRdb is unverifiable without DNA. TRBV23-1 is filed as an ORF, its function uncertain. The CDR3 has 17 residues. This CDR3 reads CASSQSTSVRDTGELFF.

Here the CDR3 reads CASSSPDREVDTQYF. The V gene is TRBV7-9, the J gene TRBJ2-3; the TCRdb D gene call, TRBD1, has no DNA to confirm it. This CDR3 spans 15 amino acids. Germline loops: CDR1 SEHNR, CDR2 FQNEAQ (reference sequence).

V is TRBV18 and J is TRBJ1-5. This CDR3 has 13 amino acids. CDR1 is KGHSH and CDR2 is LQKENI in the germline V gene. The CDR3 sequence: CASSWGSNQPQHF.

CDR3 region: CASSLRSGGSVYEQYF. The chain combines TRBV27 with TRBJ2-7; absent DNA, TCRdb's TRBD1 call cannot be checked. The CDR3 extends over 16 amino acids. The germline CDR1 and CDR2 sequences are MNHEY and SMNVEV (reference sequence).

This chain connects TRBV13 to TRBJ2-7; TCRdb indicates TRBD1, and absent DNA this call remains unverified. The CDR3 length is 15 residues. Germline V gene sequence: CDR1 PRHDT, CDR2 FYEKMQ (reference sequence). The CDR3 protein is CASSRRQGGSYEQYF.

The chain recombines TRBV15 with TRBJ2-3; TCRdb reports TRBD1, a call that lacks DNA to check it against. The CDR3 consists of 14 residues. Germline CDR1 and CDR2: LNHNV and YYDKDF (reference sequence). CDR3: CATLRPGETDTQYF.

The chain links TRBV7-3 to TRBJ2-1; TCRdb outputs TRBD2, but without DNA this stays unchecked. This CDR3 spans 16 amino acids. In germline, CDR1 is SGHTA, CDR2 FQGTGA. The CDR3 loop reads CASSFRRTSGNNEQFF.

This sequence joins TRBV29-1 and TRBJ1-2; the D call from TCRdb, TRBD1, cannot be confirmed without DNA. This CDR3 is 12 amino acids long. Germline V lookup: CDR1 SQVTM, CDR2 ANQGSEA. The CDR3 region is CSTVGGQTGYTF.

V usage is TRBV6-5 and J usage is TRBJ2-1; the D gene TCRdb calls, TRBD2, cannot be checked with no DNA. CDR3 length: 12 residues. Germline CDR1 and CDR2: MNHEY and SVGAGI. This chain's CDR3 is CASSLGNNEQFF.

The V call is TRBV5-1, the J call TRBJ2-7; TCRdb's D call of TRBD1 is untestable without DNA. CDR3 length: 15 amino acids. Germline-derived CDR1 and CDR2 are SGHRS and YFSETQ. The chain's CDR3 is CASSLAWGPLYEQYF.

V usage is TRBV19 and J usage is TRBJ1-1. This CDR3 region has 15 residues. CDR1 is LNHDA and CDR2 is SQIVND in the germline V gene (reference sequence). The CDR3 loop reads CASSIKVAWPFEAFF.

This chain uses TRBV14 with TRBJ2-7; the D call of TRBD2 rests on TCRdb alone, since no DNA is present to check it. The CDR3 has 16 amino acids. In germline, CDR1 is SGHDN, CDR2 FVKESK. This CDR3 reads CASSQPLSPSSYEQYF.

V gene TRBV6-5 combines with J gene TRBJ2-2; TCRdb returns TRBD1, unconfirmable since there is no DNA. Germline CDR1 is MNHEY and CDR2 is SVGAGI. This CDR3 spans 14 amino acids. CDR3 protein: CASRMGQGAGELFF.

The V gene is TRBV6-1, the J gene TRBJ2-3. The CDR3 sequence is 14 residues long. The germline CDR1 and CDR2 sequences are MNHNS and SASEGT. CDR3 region: CASSEARGTDTQYF.